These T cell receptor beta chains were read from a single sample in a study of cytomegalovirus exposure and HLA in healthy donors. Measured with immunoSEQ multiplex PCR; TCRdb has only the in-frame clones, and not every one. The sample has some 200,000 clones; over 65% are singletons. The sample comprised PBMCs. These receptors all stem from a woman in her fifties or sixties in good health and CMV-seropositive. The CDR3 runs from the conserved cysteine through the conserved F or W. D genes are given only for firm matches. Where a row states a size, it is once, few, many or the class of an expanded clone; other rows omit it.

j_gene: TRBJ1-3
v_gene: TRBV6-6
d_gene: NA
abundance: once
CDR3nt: TGTGCCAGCAGTTACCCCGAGGGAAACACCATATATTTT
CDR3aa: CASSYPEGNTIYF

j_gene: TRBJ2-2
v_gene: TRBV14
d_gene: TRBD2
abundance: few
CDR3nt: TGTGCCAGCAGCCAACCGGGACTAGCGGGAACCGGGGAGCTGTTTTTT
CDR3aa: CASSQPGLAGTGELFF

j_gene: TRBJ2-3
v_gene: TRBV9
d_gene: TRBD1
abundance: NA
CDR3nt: TGTGCCAGCAGCGCGGACAGGGAAAGGGGAGTCGGGAGTGCAGATACGCAGTATTTT
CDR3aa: CASSADRERGVGSADTQYF

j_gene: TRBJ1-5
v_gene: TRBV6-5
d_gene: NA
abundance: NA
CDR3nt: TGTGCCAGCAGTTACTCGCGGCAGCAGCCCCAGCATTTT
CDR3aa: CASSYSRQQPQHF

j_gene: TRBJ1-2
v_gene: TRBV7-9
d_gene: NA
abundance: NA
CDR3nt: TGTGCCAGCAGCTTACAGCAGGGAAGGTACGGCTACACCTTC
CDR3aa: CASSLQQGRYGYTF

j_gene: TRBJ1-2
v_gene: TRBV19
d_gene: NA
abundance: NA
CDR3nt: TGTGCCAGTAGTACAGGGGCCTCATATGGCTACACCTTC
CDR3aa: CASSTGASYGYTF

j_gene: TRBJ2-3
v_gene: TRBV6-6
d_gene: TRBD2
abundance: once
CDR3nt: TGTGCCAGCAGTCCTGAGCGGGAGGCCTTCACAGATACGCAGTATTTT
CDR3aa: CASSPEREAFTDTQYF

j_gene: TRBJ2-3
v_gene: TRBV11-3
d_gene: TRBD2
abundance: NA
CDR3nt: TGTGCCAGCAGCCAGGGACTAGCGGGAAGAGATACGCAGTATTTT
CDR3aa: CASSQGLAGRDTQYF

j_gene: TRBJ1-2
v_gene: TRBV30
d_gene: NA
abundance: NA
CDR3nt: TGTGCCTGGAGTGTACCCGCAGGTGGCTACACCTTC
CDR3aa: CAWSVPAGGYTF

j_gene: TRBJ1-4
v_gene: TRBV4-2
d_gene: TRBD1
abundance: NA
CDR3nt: TGTGCCAGCAGCCAAGATGGGGGACAGATCCGAGAAAAACTGTTTTTT
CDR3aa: CASSQDGGQIREKLFF

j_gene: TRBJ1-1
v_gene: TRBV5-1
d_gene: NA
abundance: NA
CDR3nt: TGCGCCAGCAGCTTACAGGGTAAGCTGACTGAAGCTTTCTTT
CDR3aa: CASSLQGKLTEAFF

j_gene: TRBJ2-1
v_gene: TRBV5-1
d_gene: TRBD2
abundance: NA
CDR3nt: TGCGCCAGCAGCTTGGAAAGTCTAGCGGGAGTCCAGGGCAATGAGCAGTTCTTC
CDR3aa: CASSLESLAGVQGNEQFF

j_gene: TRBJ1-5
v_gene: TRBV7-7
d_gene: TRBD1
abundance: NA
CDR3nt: TGTGCCAGCAGCGTACAGGGGGCGGTCCAGCCCCAGCATTTT
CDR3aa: CASSVQGAVQPQHF

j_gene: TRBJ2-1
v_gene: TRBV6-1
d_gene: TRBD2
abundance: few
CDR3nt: TGTGCCAGCAGTGGTAGCGGGAGTGCAGGGCATGAGCAGTTCTTC
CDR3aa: CASSGSGSAGHEQFF

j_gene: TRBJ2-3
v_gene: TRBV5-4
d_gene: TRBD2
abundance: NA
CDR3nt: TGTGCCAGCAGCTTGTCGCTAGCGGGGGCAGATACGCAGTATTTT
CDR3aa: CASSLSLAGADTQYF